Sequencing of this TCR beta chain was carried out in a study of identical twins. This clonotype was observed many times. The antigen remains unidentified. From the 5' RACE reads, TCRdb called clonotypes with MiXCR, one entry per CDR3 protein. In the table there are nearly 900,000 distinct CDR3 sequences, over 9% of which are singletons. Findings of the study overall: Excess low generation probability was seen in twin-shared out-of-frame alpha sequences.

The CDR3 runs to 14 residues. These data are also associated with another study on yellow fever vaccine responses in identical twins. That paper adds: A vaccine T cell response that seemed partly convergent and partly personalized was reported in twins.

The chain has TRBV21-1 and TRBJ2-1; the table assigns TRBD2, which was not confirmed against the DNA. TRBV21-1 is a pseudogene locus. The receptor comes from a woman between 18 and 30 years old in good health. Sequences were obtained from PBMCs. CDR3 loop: CASSKRQAINEQFF. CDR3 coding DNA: TGTGCCAGCAGCAAAAGACAAGCGATCAATGAGCAGTTCTTC.